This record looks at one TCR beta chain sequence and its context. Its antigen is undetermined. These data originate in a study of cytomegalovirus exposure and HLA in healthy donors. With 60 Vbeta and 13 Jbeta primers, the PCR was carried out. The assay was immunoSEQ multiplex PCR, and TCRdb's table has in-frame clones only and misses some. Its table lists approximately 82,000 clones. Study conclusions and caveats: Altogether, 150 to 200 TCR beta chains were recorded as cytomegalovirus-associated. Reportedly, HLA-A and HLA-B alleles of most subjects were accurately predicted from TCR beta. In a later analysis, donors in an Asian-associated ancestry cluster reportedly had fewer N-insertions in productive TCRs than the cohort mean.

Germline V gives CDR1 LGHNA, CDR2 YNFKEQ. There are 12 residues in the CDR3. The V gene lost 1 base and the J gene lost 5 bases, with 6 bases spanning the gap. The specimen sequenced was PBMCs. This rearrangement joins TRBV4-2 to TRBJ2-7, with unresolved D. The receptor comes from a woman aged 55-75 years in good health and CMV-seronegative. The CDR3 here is CASSQALDEQYF. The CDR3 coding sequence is TGTGCCAGCAGCCAAGCCCTTGACGAGCAGTACTTC.